The 28 T cell receptor beta chains in this list originate from one sample, sequenced in a study of T cells in Graves' hyperthyroidism and ophthalmopathy. The investigators amplified TCR beta CDR3 regions from RNA transcripts. Initially, a first-round RT-PCR of the TCR CDR3 employed the HTBI primer set. MiXCR, applied by TCRdb to the multiplex PCR reads, yields one record per CDR3 protein. Of about 560,000 distinct CDR3 sequences in the sample, around 16% were seen once. The sequenced material came from blood. Receptors were obtained from a woman under 40 with Graves' hyperthyroidism.

This clonotype occurred many times. The CDR3 region is CASSLADSTEAFF. CDR3 bases: TGTGCCAGCAGCTTAGCCGACAGCACTGAAGCTTTCTTT. The V call is TRBV11-1, the J call TRBJ1-1; weak D call: TRBD1 (5 bases). Trimming shortened V by 0 bases and J by 4 bases, and 6 bases separated the two germline ends. The germline CDR1 and CDR2 sequences are SGHAT and FQDESV (reference sequence). This CDR3 is built from 13 residues.

This clonotype has at least ten counts. The gene calls are TRBV7-9 and TRBJ2-1; a possible D gene is TRBD1 (6 bases). Germline lookup yields CDR1 SEHNR and CDR2 FQNEAQ (reference sequence). This CDR3 is 16 amino acids long. Trimming stripped 4 bases from V and 7 bases from J, with 20 bases between. The CDR3 bases are TGTGCCAGCAGCTCCGCAGGGGTGGTCACTACAAATGAGCAGTTCTTC. It translates to CASSSAGVVTTNEQFF.

This clonotype was observed a few times. The chain is built from TRBV27 and TRBJ1-4; D perhaps matches TRBD1 (6 bases). This CDR3 comprises 13 residues. The V end lost 10 bases, the J end lost 7 bases, and 16 bases lay between the germline ends. The germline V gene has CDR1 MNHEY and CDR2 SMNVEV (reference sequence). The CDR3 protein is CATRGGAGEKLFF. CDR3 bases: TGTGCCACCCGGGGGGGGGCCGGTGAAAAACTGTTTTTT.

This clonotype was counted ten times or more. The rearrangement joins TRBV24-1 to TRBJ2-2; 8 nucleotides align to TRBD2. Per germline, CDR1 KGHDR and CDR2 SFDVKD. The CDR3 is 17 residues long. Trimming at V came to 0 bases and at J to 3 bases, leaving 5 bases not matched to a gene. The CDR3 DNA is TGTGCCACCAGTGATTTGCGTCGGGAGGGTTACACCGGGGAGCTGTTTTTT. Amino acids: CATSDLRREGYTGELFF.

This clonotype was counted many times. The CDR3 nucleotides read TGCGCCAGCAGCTCCGCCGGGACAGGGGTAAAGACTAGCACAGATACGCAGTATTTT. Translated, it gives CASSSAGTGVKTSTDTQYF. This chain links TRBV5-1 with TRBJ2-3; TRBD1 matches 10 bases. V shed 3 bases, J shed 0 bases, and the junction held 13 bases outside the gene matches. This CDR3 has 19 residues. In germline, CDR1 is SGHRS, CDR2 YFSETQ.

A few counts support this clonotype. V usage is TRBV20-1 and J usage is TRBJ2-1; the D gene could be TRBD1 or TRBD2 (5 bases each). V was pared by 3 bases and J by 2 bases, with 8 bases between. Germline lookup yields CDR1 DFQATT and CDR2 SNEGSKA (reference sequence). The CDR3 contains 13 residues. The CDR3 DNA sequence: TGCAGTGCTAGCCTGGGGGCCTACAATGAGCAGTTCTTC. Its protein is CSASLGAYNEQFF.

This clonotype appeared a few times. The chain uses TRBV6-1 and TRBJ2-2, with D tentatively TRBD2 (5 bases). Trimming shortened V by 6 bases and J by 1 base, and 15 bases separated the two germline ends. CDR1 is MNHNS and CDR2 is SASEGT in the germline V gene. This CDR3 has 16 residues. CDR3 protein: CASSRKLGMNTGELFF. The CDR3 DNA follows: TGTGCCAGCAGCCGGAAACTAGGAATGAACACCGGGGAGCTGTTTTTT.

This clonotype was counted at least ten times. The V call is TRBV12-5, the J call TRBJ2-3, with 8 bases that match TRBD2. Germline CDR1 is LGHNT and CDR2 is FRNRAP. The ends lost 3 bases at V and 0 bases at J; junction bases unmatched: 8. The CDR3 extends over 17 amino acids. CDR3 nucleotide sequence: TGTGCTAGTGGTTTCCCGGGGGGGACCTCTAGCACAGATACGCAGTATTTT. This translates into CASGFPGGTSSTDTQYF.

This rearrangement joins TRBV27 to TRBJ2-1, with D uncertain. The CDR3 runs 14 residues. Per germline, CDR1 MNHEY and CDR2 SMNVEV (reference sequence). The V end was cut by 3 bases, the J end by 1 base, with 7 bases between. The CDR3 sequence: CASSLGISYNEQFF. CDR3 sequence (DNA): TGTGCCAGCAGTTTGGGGATTTCCTACAATGAGCAGTTCTTC.

This clonotype was seen many times. The chain has TRBV20-1 and TRBJ2-2, with D hard to call. The V gene lost 2 bases and the J gene lost 0 bases, with 7 bases spanning the gap. The V gene's germline CDR1 is DFQATT and CDR2 SNEGSKA (reference sequence). This CDR3 spans 14 amino acids. In nucleotides, the CDR3 is TGCAGTGCTAGAATGGAAGCGAACACCGGGGAGCTGTTTTTT. Translation: CSARMEANTGELFF.

This clonotype was counted ten times or more. The chain employs TRBV13 and TRBJ2-7, with 7 bases that match TRBD1. V was clipped by 8 bases and J by 2 bases; unmatched bases: 3. CDR3 length: 12 residues. Germline loops: CDR1 PRHDT, CDR2 FYEKMQ (reference sequence). As DNA, the CDR3 is TGTGCCAGCTCGACAGGGACCTACGAGCAGTACTTC. This sequence encodes CASSTGTYEQYF.

This clonotype was observed at least ten times. The rearrangement joins TRBV12-3 or TRBV12-4 to TRBJ1-2, with D unresolved. This CDR3 has 13 residues. V shed 5 bases and J shed 5 bases, with 12 bases lying between them. The CDR3 is CASSQTGRYGYTF. The CDR3 DNA is TGTGCCAGCAGTCAAACTGGGAGATATGGCTACACCTTC.

This clonotype was seen only a few times. The rearrangement uses TRBV19 and TRBJ2-2; either TRBD1 or TRBD2 may fit D (5 bases each). The CDR3 covers 15 residues. Germline loops: CDR1 LNHDA, CDR2 SQIVND (reference sequence). The V and J ends lost 3 bases and 1 base respectively, with 9 bases between them. The CDR3 sequence: CASSIIGGNTGELFF. The CDR3 nucleotides are TGTGCCAGTAGTATCATTGGGGGGAACACCGGGGAGCTGTTTTTT.

This clonotype was seen ten or more times. V is TRBV27 and J is TRBJ2-1; tentatively, D is TRBD2 (6 bases). The length of the CDR3 is 14 residues. Germline CDR1 and CDR2: MNHEY and SMNVEV (reference sequence). V gave up 7 bases and J gave up 2 bases, with 12 bases separating them. CDR3 in DNA: TGTGCCAGCAAGGACTACCTTGCCTACAATGAGCAGTTCTTC. Translating gives CASKDYLAYNEQFF.

Ten or more counts support this clonotype. This chain joins TRBV11-1 and TRBJ2-1; 8 bases fit TRBD2. The germline CDR1 and CDR2 sequences are SGHAT and FQDESV (reference sequence). The V gene end was trimmed by 5 bases and the J gene end by 2 bases; junction bases not matched to a gene: 5. The CDR3 sequence is 15 residues long. The CDR3 nucleotides read TGTGCCAGCAGCCCCTTGACTAGCGCCTACAATGAGCAGTTCTTC. Translation: CASSPLTSAYNEQFF.

This clonotype occurred a few times. The chain links TRBV9 to TRBJ2-1; 9 bases line up with TRBD2. There are 16 residues in the CDR3. The J segment lost 3 bases and the V segment lost 3 bases, leaving 7 bases of the junction unmatched. Germline CDR1 is SGDLS and CDR2 is YYNGEE. The CDR3 sequence: CASSDSGRAGYNEQFF. DNA of the CDR3: TGTGCCAGCAGCGATAGCGGGAGAGCCGGCTACAATGAGCAGTTCTTC.

This clonotype came up many times. The V call is TRBV27, the J call TRBJ2-3; D gene unclear. V was cut by 6 bases and J by 4 bases, with 29 bases left in between. Germline CDR1 reads MNHEY; CDR2 reads SMNVEV (reference sequence). The CDR3 totals 19 residues. The CDR3 sequence is CASRLGRAQKISVADTQYF. In DNA, the CDR3 is TGTGCCAGCAGATTAGGGCGCGCCCAAAAAATAAGCGTCGCAGATACGCAGTATTTT.

This clonotype was recorded a few times. The DNA for the CDR3 is TGTGCCAGCAGCTTACCGCTCGGAAATACCGGGGAGCTGTTTTTT. Amino acid sequence: CASSLPLGNTGELFF. The V gene is TRBV7-9, the J gene TRBJ2-2; D unclear. CDR3 size: 15 residues. Trimming cost V 2 bases and J 5 bases, with 12 bases left between them. Germline values: CDR1 SEHNR, CDR2 FQNEAQ (reference sequence).

This clonotype showed up many times. The genes are TRBV7-2 and TRBJ2-3, with a weak D call TRBD2 (5 bases). Per germline, CDR1 SGHTA and CDR2 FQGNSA. This CDR3 region has 17 residues. Between the trimmed V and J ends, which lost 5 bases and 6 bases, there was a span of 24 bases. CDR3 protein: CASSISRGRGFWDTQYF. The CDR3 DNA reads as TGTGCCAGCAGCATCAGTCGAGGGCGTGGGTTTTGGGATACGCAGTATTTT. Combining the CDR3 with reference TRBV7-2 and TRBJ2-3 gives the whole variable domain GAGVSQSPSNKVTEKGKDVELRCDPISGHTALYWYRQSLGQGLEFLIYFQGNSAPDKSGLPSDRFSAERTGGSVSTLTIQRTQQEDSAVYLCASSISRGRGFWDTQYFGPGTRLTVL.

The table lists this clonotype with a few counts. The gene calls are TRBV18 and TRBJ1-1; the D gene is possibly TRBD1 (5 bases). The V end was cut by 2 bases, the J end by 5 bases, with 15 bases between. The CDR3 length is 15 residues. Germline loops: CDR1 KGHSH, CDR2 LQKENI. CDR3 DNA sequence: TGTGCCAGCTCACCAACAGATAGGAGGGGTACTGAAGCTTTCTTT. This sequence encodes CASSPTDRRGTEAFF. The full variable domain, with the rest looked up from reference TRBV18 and TRBJ1-1, is NAGVMQNPRHLVRRRGQEARLRCSPMKGHSHVYWYRQLPEEGLKFMVYLQKENIIDESGMPKERFSAEFPKEGPSILRIQQVVRGDSAAYFCASSPTDRRGTEAFFGQGTRLTVV.

This clonotype was observed a few times. With a much larger clone just one base away, this may be a read error. The rearrangement joins TRBV30 to TRBJ2-1; D perhaps matches TRBD2 (5 bases). The CDR3 is 15 amino acids. V was clipped by 1 base and J by 3 bases, with 13 bases between them. Germline CDR1 GTSNPN, CDR2 SVGIG (reference sequence). The CDR3 region is CAWSAPSPNYNEQFF. The CDR3, as DNA: TGTGCCTGGAGTGCACCTAGCCCAAACTACAATGAGCAGTTCTTC.

This clonotype has only a few counts. A much larger clone lies one base from this, so it may be a read error. This chain connects TRBV28 to TRBJ1-1; D is undetermined. Germline loops: CDR1 MDHEN, CDR2 SYDVKM. The ends were cut back, 5 bases at V and 1 base at J, with 17 bases in the middle. The CDR3 is 16 residues long. CDR3 in DNA: TGTGCCAGCAGTCCCCTCAGGTTGGGGTCGAACACTGAAGCTTTCTTT. Amino acids: CASSPLRLGSNTEAFF.

There are many counts of this clonotype. The chain links TRBV5-5 to TRBJ2-7; D is perhaps TRBD2 (5 bases). Deletions cut 0 bases from V and 6 bases from J, with 13 bases between. Germline CDR1 is SGHKS and CDR2 is YYEKEE (reference sequence). CDR3 length equals 14 residues. The CDR3 is CASSLDQLGGEQYF. The CDR3 DNA reads as TGTGCCAGCAGCTTGGATCAACTAGGTGGCGAGCAGTACTTC.

This clonotype was seen a handful of times. The V and J genes are TRBV20-1 and TRBJ2-1; maybe TRBD2 (6 bases). The CDR3 consists of 11 residues. Looked up from germline, CDR1 is DFQATT and CDR2 is SNEGSKA (reference sequence). The CDR3 region is CSGTGYNEQFF. CDR3 nucleotide sequence: TGCAGCGGGACTGGCTACAATGAGCAGTTCTTC.

The chain combines TRBV7-2 with TRBJ2-7; 7 bases are a match to TRBD1. Germline assignment: CDR1 SGHTA and CDR2 FQGNSA. Unmatched junction bases numbered 9, after V lost 0 bases and J lost 4 bases. The length of the CDR3 is 16 residues. The chain's CDR3 is CASSLAGNRGIYEQYF. CDR3 in DNA: TGTGCCAGCAGCTTAGCAGGGAACAGGGGAATTTACGAGCAGTACTTC. Combining the CDR3 with reference TRBV7-2 and TRBJ2-7 gives the whole variable domain GAGVSQSPSNKVTEKGKDVELRCDPISGHTALYWYRQSLGQGLEFLIYFQGNSAPDKSGLPSDRFSAERTGGSVSTLTIQRTQQEDSAVYLCASSLAGNRGIYEQYFGPGTRLTVT.

The CDR3 reads CASSALSSGWDEQFF. Written as DNA, the CDR3 is TGTGCCAGCAGTGCGCTGTCTAGCGGGTGGGATGAGCAGTTCTTC. This chain links TRBV2 with TRBJ2-1, with TRBD2 matching over 8 bases. V was pared by 4 bases and J by 8 bases, with 10 bases of the junction left unmatched. The germline V gene has CDR1 SNHLY and CDR2 FYNNEI. The CDR3 is 15 amino acids.

This clonotype was detected many times. CDR3 in amino acids: CASSAKGQGQMQFF. As DNA, the CDR3 is TGTGCCAGCAGCGCAAAAGGACAGGGCCAGATGCAGTTCTTC. The V and J genes are TRBV11-3 and TRBJ2-1, with TRBD1 matching 8 bases. Trimming took 5 bases from V and 12 from J; bases not matched to a gene: 12. The CDR3 loop spans 14 amino acids. Germline CDR1 reads SGHNT; CDR2 reads YENEEA.

This clonotype was counted only a few times. J is TRBJ1-1 and V is TRBV3-1; D remains ambiguous. The V gene's germline CDR1 is LGHDT and CDR2 YNNKEL (reference sequence). The CDR3 spans 13 residues. The V and J ends lost 1 base and 7 bases respectively, with 10 bases between them. The CDR3 sequence: CASSQGGVCEAFF. Here the CDR3 DNA reads TGTGCCAGCAGCCAAGGGGGAGTTTGTGAAGCTTTCTTT.